Presented here are 12 T cell receptor beta chains from one specimen sequenced in a study of blood T cell repertoires in COVID-19. This table comes from immunoSEQ multiplex PCR, and its TCRdb copy is limited to in-frame clones, with some not included. This sample has 250,000 to 400,000 clones, with approximately 87% found just once. The specimen was PBMCs or T cells enriched from blood (not recorded which). The receptors were sampled from a woman in her 30s who had recovered from COVID-19.

A few counts support this clone. The CDR3 is CASSYESGPTGELFF. CDR3 nucleotides: TGTGCCAGCAGTTACGAGAGCGGCCCAACCGGGGAGCTGTTTTTT. The J gene is TRBJ2-2, the V gene TRBV6-2 or TRBV6-3; possibly TRBD2 for D (5 bases). From germline, CDR1 is MNHEY and CDR2 SVGEGT. V was clipped by 2 bases and J by 5 bases, with 12 bases between them. This CDR3 region has 15 residues.

The chain links TRBV7-2 to TRBJ2-1; 9 nucleotides agree with TRBD2. The germline gives CDR1 SGHTA, CDR2 FQGNSA. The CDR3 is 16 amino acids. Germline trimming cut 5 bases from V and 8 bases from J; bases unmatched to any gene: 13. CDR3 coding DNA: TGTGCCAGCAGCGGCAGACTAGCGGCAAAGGGAGATGAGCAGTTCTTC. It yields the protein CASSGRLAAKGDEQFF.

This rearrangement joins TRBV4-3 to TRBJ1-1; no clear D. V was pared by 3 bases and J by 2 bases, with 10 bases between. This CDR3 has 14 residues. Germline CDR1 LGHNA, CDR2 YSLEER. CDR3 region: CASSQEGFNTEAFF. The DNA of the CDR3 is TGCGCCAGCAGCCAGGAGGGATTCAACACTGAAGCTTTCTTT.

This sequence joins TRBV12-3 or TRBV12-4 and TRBJ1-2, with a weak D call TRBD1 (6 bases). The CDR3 totals 13 residues. V gave up 3 bases and J gave up 4 bases, with 9 bases separating them. The CDR3 bases are TGTGCCAGCAGTTTTGCGGGGGCCTATGGCTACACCTTC. As protein: CASSFAGAYGYTF.

The V call is TRBV7-9, the J call TRBJ2-1; 8 bases line up with TRBD2. The germline V gene encodes CDR1 SEHNR and CDR2 FQNEAQ (reference sequence). This CDR3 contains 13 residues. With V trimmed by 7 bases and J by 7 bases, 6 bases remained unmatched. The CDR3 DNA follows: TGTGCCAGCAAGAGCGGGGGACGAAATGAGCAGTTCTTC. Its translation: CASKSGGRNEQFF.

The V call is TRBV4-1, the J call TRBJ2-5, with 7 nucleotides matching TRBD2. With 4 bases clipped from V and 2 bases from J, the junction kept 13 bases outside the gene matches. Per germline, CDR1 MGHRA and CDR2 YSYEKL. This CDR3 has 17 amino acids. The CDR3 DNA follows: TGCGCCAGCAGCCCAGGATTGTATGGCGGGGGACAAGAGACCCAGTACTTC. Its protein is CASSPGLYGGGQETQYF.

This clone was detected only once. The V call is TRBV21-1, the J call TRBJ1-1. TRBV21-1 is listed as a pseudogene. The CDR3 runs to 11 residues. CDR3 sequence reads: CASSNRDLAFF. As DNA, the CDR3 is TGTGCCAGCAGCAACAGGGACTTGGCTTTCTTT.

This clone was counted only a few times. The genes are TRBV5-1 and TRBJ1-2; no firm D call. Germline V lookup: CDR1 SGHRS, CDR2 YFSETQ. The V and J ends lost 4 bases and 5 bases respectively, with 9 bases between them. CDR3 size: 12 residues. In nucleotides, the CDR3 is TGCGCCAGCAGCGCTGGGAGGTATGGCTACACCTTC. As protein: CASSAGRYGYTF. Drawing the rest from reference TRBV5-1 and TRBJ1-2, the complete variable domain is KAGVTQTPRYLIKTRGQQVTLSCSPISGHRSVSWYQQTPGQGLQFLFEYFSETQRNKGNFPGRFSGRQFSNSRSEMNVSTLELGDSALYLCASSAGRYGYTFGSGTRLTVV.

The J gene is TRBJ2-7, the V gene TRBV3-1 (or the pseudogene TRBV3-2); D perhaps matches TRBD2 (6 bases). CDR1 and CDR2 from the germline V gene are LGHDT and YNNKEL (reference sequence). The CDR3 contains 11 residues. The CDR3 loop is CAAGSSYEQYF. The CDR3 DNA is TGTGCGGCGGGGAGTTCCTACGAGCAGTACTTC.

The chain employs TRBV27 and TRBJ2-1; 8 bases map to TRBD2. The V gene's germline CDR1 is MNHEY and CDR2 SMNVEV (reference sequence). J lost 10 bases, V lost 3 bases, and 11 bases had no gene match. This CDR3 is 15 amino acids long. Written as DNA, the CDR3 is TGTGCCAGCAGTTTCGGCCCTAGCGGGCGAAGGGAGCAGTTCTTC. Protein sequence: CASSFGPSGRREQFF.

The J gene is TRBJ1-1, the V gene TRBV28, with D hard to call. This CDR3 comprises 13 residues. The germline gives CDR1 MDHEN, CDR2 SYDVKM. The ends were cut back, 5 bases at V and 0 bases at J, with 7 bases in the middle. CDR3 in DNA: TGTGCCAGCAGTCCGGAGATGAACACTGAAGCTTTCTTT. It is translated as CASSPEMNTEAFF.

This clone has a single count. The rearrangement joins TRBV12-3 or TRBV12-4 to TRBJ1-2; tentative D call: TRBD1 (5 bases). The germline V and J ends were trimmed by 4 bases and 3 bases, with 9 bases remaining between them. CDR3 length equals 13 residues. CDR3 protein: CASSWEGYYGYTF. The CDR3 nucleotides read TGTGCCAGCAGTTGGGAGGGGTACTATGGCTACACCTTC.